The 32 T cell receptor beta chains presented below share a single source sample, sequenced in a study of blood T cell repertoires in COVID-19. Some clones are missing from TCRdb's copy, which holds only in-frame ones; the method was immunoSEQ multiplex PCR. The sample has about 240,000 clones, almost 85% seen once. The sequenced sample consisted of peripheral blood. The receptor source for this set is a man in his fifties with COVID-19, enrolled during active disease.

CDR3: CASSLGGGETF. The DNA of the CDR3 is TGTGCCAGCAGTTTAGGAGGAGGTGAGACCTTC. The rearrangement joins TRBV12-3 or TRBV12-4 to TRBJ1-2, with D uncertain. V was clipped by 1 base and J by 14 bases, with 11 bases between them. CDR3 length: 11 residues.

The chain employs TRBV7-9 and TRBJ2-7, with a tentative D call TRBD2 (6 bases). This CDR3 is 15 amino acids long. Germline V gene data show CDR1 as SEHNR and CDR2 as FQNEAQ (reference sequence). V lost 7 bases and J 5 bases, leaving 21 bases between the germline ends. CDR3 region: CASTKGWRGGDEQYF. CDR3 nucleotides: TGTGCCAGCACCAAAGGGTGGAGGGGCGGCGACGAGCAGTACTTC.

This clone has a single count. The chain couples TRBV5-4 to TRBJ2-7; 10 nucleotides match TRBD1. The trim removed 1 base at V and 3 bases at J, leaving 16 bases unmatched. Germline CDR1 SGHNT, CDR2 YYREEE (reference sequence). This CDR3 contains 19 residues. The chain's CDR3 is CASSLINVGQGDLGYEQYF. The CDR3 region has the DNA TGTGCCAGCAGCTTGATCAACGTTGGACAGGGGGACTTGGGCTACGAGCAGTACTTC.

This chain joins TRBV5-1 and TRBJ2-7, with D maybe TRBD1 (5 bases). The CDR3 runs to 16 residues. The germline V gene encodes CDR1 SGHRS and CDR2 YFSETQ. The V end lost 0 bases, the J end lost 0 bases, and 13 bases lay between the germline ends. CDR3 loop: CASSLVAGPNSYEQYF. CDR3 in DNA: TGCGCCAGCAGCTTGGTGGCAGGGCCAAACTCCTACGAGCAGTACTTC.

The genes are TRBV5-5 and TRBJ1-1, with TRBD1 identical over 10 bases. CDR1 and CDR2 from the germline V gene are SGHKS and YYEKEE (reference sequence). CDR3 length: 15 amino acids. The V gene end was trimmed by 3 bases and the J gene end by 0 bases; junction bases not matched to a gene: 2. The chain's CDR3 is CASSWGQGLNTEAFF. CDR3 coding DNA: TGTGCCAGCAGCTGGGGACAGGGGTTGAACACTGAAGCTTTCTTT.

The gene calls are TRBV7-3 and TRBJ2-3, with D uncertain. Germline lookup yields CDR1 SGHTA and CDR2 FQGTGA. Trimming stripped 5 bases from V and 6 bases from J, with 9 bases between. The CDR3 is 12 residues long. The CDR3 protein is CASSRNSDTQYF. For the CDR3, the DNA is TGTGCCAGCAGCCGAAACTCGGATACGCAGTATTTT. Drawing the rest from reference TRBV7-3 and TRBJ2-3, the complete variable domain is GAGVSQTPSNKVTEKGKYVELRCDPISGHTALYWYRQSLGQGPEFLIYFQGTGAADDSGLPNDRFFAVRPEGSVSTLKIQRTERGDSAVYLCASSRNSDTQYFGPGTRLTVL.

The chain couples TRBV7-2 to TRBJ2-1; 7 bases are a match to TRBD2. The CDR3 consists of 13 residues. Germline V gene lookup returns CDR1 SGHTA and CDR2 FQGNSA. J lost 7 bases, V lost 8 bases, and 8 bases had no gene match. The DNA for the CDR3 is TGTGCCAGCCAGGATCGGGGGGTGAATGAGCAGTTCTTC. Its protein product is CASQDRGVNEQFF.

V usage is TRBV28 and J usage is TRBJ1-3; D is uncertain. Per the germline V gene, CDR1 is MDHEN and CDR2 is SYDVKM. This CDR3 is 17 amino acids long. Trimming took 6 bases from V and 0 from J, leaving 18 bases between them. The CDR3 sequence: CASSSPLGLGSGNTIYF. The CDR3, as DNA: TGTGCCAGCAGCTCCCCCCTCGGGTTGGGCTCTGGAAACACCATATATTTT.

The gene calls are TRBV3-1 (or the pseudogene TRBV3-2) and TRBJ2-5; D might be TRBD1 (6 bases). Trimming took off 0 bases at V and 5 bases at J, with 16 bases between the two ends. The germline V gene encodes CDR1 LGHDT and CDR2 YNNKEL (reference sequence). The CDR3 is 16 amino acids. The CDR3 DNA follows: TGTGCCAGCAGCCAAGAATGGGACACCAAGGGGGAGACCCAGTACTTC. Translating it yields CASSQEWDTKGETQYF.

The rearrangement joins TRBV18 to TRBJ1-1; D gene ambiguous. The CDR3 contains 13 residues. CDR1 and CDR2 (germline): KGHSH, LQKENI. V was trimmed by 0 bases and J by 5 bases, leaving 7 bases between them. The DNA of the CDR3 is TGTGCCAGCTCACCACCCGCGGGTACTGAAGCTTTCTTT. Translating it yields CASSPPAGTEAFF.

This chain connects TRBV24-1 to TRBJ2-2; the match to TRBD2 covers 14 bases. Trimming took 5 bases from V and 7 from J; bases not matched to a gene: 5. Germline V gene sequence: CDR1 KGHDR, CDR2 SFDVKD. The CDR3 spans 16 residues. CDR3 sequence (DNA): TGTGCCACCAGTGCCCCGACTAGCGGGGGGGTCGGGGAGCTGTTTTTT. Translating it yields CATSAPTSGGVGELFF.

V gene TRBV20-1 combines with J gene TRBJ2-7, with TRBD1 matching over 8 bases. CDR3 length: 12 amino acids. CDR1 is DFQATT and CDR2 is SNEGSKA in the germline V gene (reference sequence). V was pared by 4 bases and J by 3 bases, with 2 bases of the junction left unmatched. This CDR3 reads CSATDRGYEQYF. CDR3 nucleotides: TGCAGTGCTACTGACAGGGGCTACGAGCAGTACTTC.

In its sample, this clone was seen once. V usage is TRBV28 and J usage is TRBJ2-7, with TRBD1 as a possible D gene (5 bases). Trimming cost V 4 bases and J 5 bases, with 6 bases left between them. CDR1 is MDHEN and CDR2 is SYDVKM in the germline V gene. The CDR3 sequence is 11 residues long. The CDR3 DNA reads TGTGCCAGCAGTTCAGGGAACGAGCAGTACTTC. Translating it yields CASSSGNEQYF.

The gene calls are TRBV7-6 and TRBJ1-3, with D perhaps matching TRBD1 (6 bases). Germline V lookup: CDR1 SGHVS, CDR2 FNYEAQ. The V gene lost 1 base and the J gene lost 1 base, with 11 bases spanning the gap. This CDR3 is built from 16 residues. CDR3 protein: CASSLDSGTSGNTIYF. Here the CDR3 DNA reads TGTGCCAGCAGCTTAGATTCAGGGACATCTGGAAACACCATATATTTT.

This clone was detected only a few times. The chain has TRBV6-2 or TRBV6-3 and TRBJ2-2; D unresolved. Germline V lookup: CDR1 MNHEY, CDR2 SVGEGT. The V gene lost 2 bases and the J gene lost 3 bases, with 4 bases spanning the gap. This CDR3 spans 13 amino acids. CDR3 region: CASSYTDTGELFF. The CDR3 nucleotides read TGTGCCAGCAGTTACACGGACACCGGGGAGCTGTTTTTT.

This chain links TRBV7-9 with TRBJ1-4; 7 bases fit TRBD1. Germline CDR1 SEHNR, CDR2 FQNEAQ (reference sequence). With 3 bases clipped from V and 7 bases from J, the junction kept 14 bases outside the gene matches. CDR3 length: 17 residues. The CDR3 region has the DNA TGTGCCAGCAGCTTGGGGACAGCCACCCTCACAGGTGAAAAACTGTTTTTT. It yields the protein CASSLGTATLTGEKLFF.

The chain recombines TRBV5-5 with TRBJ2-1; 15 bases map to TRBD2. The CDR3 is 16 amino acids. The V segment lost 4 bases and the J segment 4 bases; nucleotides outside the gene matches: 3. Germline V gene lookup returns CDR1 SGHKS and CDR2 YYEKEE (reference sequence). CDR3 in amino acids: CASSTGTSGGYNEQFF. The CDR3 nucleotides are TGTGCCAGCAGCACCGGGACTAGCGGGGGGTACAATGAGCAGTTCTTC.

The chain carries TRBV19 and TRBJ1-4, with D perhaps matching TRBD1 (6 bases). Germline V gives CDR1 LNHDA, CDR2 SQIVND (reference sequence). V was cut by 5 bases and J by 10 bases, with 17 bases left in between. The CDR3 has 14 residues. CDR3 residues: CASSRQEQRGKLFF. As DNA, the CDR3 is TGTGCCAGTAGTCGACAGGAGCAACGGGGAAAACTGTTTTTT.

The chain joins TRBV18 to TRBJ2-3; 9 bases are shared with TRBD1. The germline gives CDR1 KGHSH, CDR2 LQKENI. CDR3 size: 16 residues. V lost 2 bases and J lost 2; bases outside the gene matches: 5. The DNA of the CDR3 is TGTGCCAGCTCACCAGGGGGACAGGGCCTCACAGATACGCAGTATTTT. Translated, it gives CASSPGGQGLTDTQYF.

The rearrangement uses TRBV7-2 and TRBJ1-3, with D unresolved. The V gene lost 5 bases and the J gene lost 1 base, with 6 bases spanning the gap. This CDR3 region has 13 residues. The germline gives CDR1 SGHTA, CDR2 FQGNSA. The CDR3 here is CASSRSSGNTIYF. The CDR3 bases are TGTGCCAGCAGCCGTTCTTCTGGAAACACCATATATTTT.

The V gene is TRBV19, the J gene TRBJ1-6; 8 bases agree with TRBD1. The CDR3 sequence is 13 residues long. The trim removed 5 bases at V and 9 bases at J, leaving 3 bases unmatched. CDR1 and CDR2 (germline): LNHDA, SQIVND (reference sequence). The CDR3 sequence is CASSGTGLSPLHF. In DNA, the CDR3 is TGTGCCAGTAGTGGGACAGGCCTTTCACCCCTCCACTTT.

The chain links TRBV18 to TRBJ2-5, with 9 bases fitting TRBD1. This CDR3 comprises 14 residues. The J segment lost 3 bases and the V segment lost 4 bases, leaving 3 bases of the junction unmatched. Germline values: CDR1 KGHSH, CDR2 LQKENI. The CDR3, as DNA: TGTGCCAGCTCACTGCGGACAGGGGAAGAGACCCAGTACTTC. It codes for CASSLRTGEETQYF.

V gene TRBV7-3 combines with J gene TRBJ2-2, with D hard to call. V gave up 5 bases and J gave up 6 bases, with 7 bases separating them. CDR3 size: 12 residues. In germline, CDR1 is SGHTA, CDR2 FQGTGA. The CDR3 here is CASSESAGELFF. For the CDR3, the DNA is TGTGCCAGCAGCGAATCGGCCGGGGAGCTGTTTTTT.

This chain uses TRBV6-5 with TRBJ1-1; TRBD1 is a possible D gene (5 bases). V was trimmed by 5 bases and J by 0 bases, leaving 7 bases between them. CDR1 and CDR2 from the germline V gene are MNHEY and SVGAGI. The CDR3 loop spans 13 amino acids. The CDR3 DNA reads as TGTGCCAGCAGTACAGGAATGAACACTGAAGCTTTCTTT. It translates to CASSTGMNTEAFF.

The chain recombines TRBV12-5 with TRBJ2-7; tentatively, D is TRBD1 (6 bases). The CDR3 is 17 amino acids. V lost 3 bases and J 0 bases, leaving 18 bases between the germline ends. The germline V gene encodes CDR1 LGHNT and CDR2 FRNRAP. CDR3 loop: CASGLISDRLSSYEQYF. The CDR3 DNA reads TGTGCTAGTGGTTTAATAAGCGACAGGCTGAGCTCCTACGAGCAGTACTTC.

The chain carries TRBV4-2 and TRBJ2-3; 13 positions agree with TRBD2. The CDR3 totals 15 residues. Germline lookup yields CDR1 LGHNA and CDR2 YNFKEQ. Trimming at V came to 0 bases and at J to 10 bases, leaving 4 bases not matched to a gene. CDR3: CASSQDRTSGGSQYF. CDR3 bases: TGTGCCAGCAGCCAAGATCGGACTAGCGGGGGTTCGCAGTATTTT.

This chain links TRBV7-2 with TRBJ2-1, with 8 bases identical to TRBD1. The germline V gene has CDR1 SGHTA and CDR2 FQGNSA. The CDR3 covers 14 residues. The trim removed 4 bases at V and 8 bases at J, leaving 7 bases unmatched. The CDR3: CASSYTPGGHEQFF. The CDR3, as DNA: TGTGCCAGCAGCTATACACCAGGGGGCCATGAGCAGTTCTTC.

The sample holds a few counts of this clone. V usage is TRBV14 and J usage is TRBJ1-5; TRBD1 matches at 8 bases. V lost 1 base to trimming and J lost 7 bases; unmatched junction nucleotides: 9. There are 16 residues in the CDR3. CDR1 and CDR2 (germline): SGHDN, FVKESK. The CDR3: CASSQGMRQGTQPQHF. The CDR3 DNA reads TGTGCCAGCAGCCAAGGTATGAGACAGGGGACCCAGCCCCAGCATTTT.

The genes are TRBV13 and TRBJ1-1; TRBD1 might be the D (6 bases). The V gene's germline CDR1 is PRHDT and CDR2 FYEKMQ (reference sequence). There are 14 residues in the CDR3. V lost 5 bases to trimming and J lost 1 base, with 11 bases between them. CDR3 bases: TGTGCCAGCAGCCCCCAAGGGGGGAACACTGAAGCTTTCTTT. Residues: CASSPQGGNTEAFF.

J is TRBJ1-1 and V is TRBV3-1 (or the pseudogene TRBV3-2); unclear D gene. CDR1 is LGHDT and CDR2 is YNNKEL in the germline V gene (reference sequence). V dropped 6 bases and J dropped 5 bases, with 16 bases sitting between them. This CDR3 is 14 amino acids long. CDR3 coding DNA: TGTGCCAGCAGTCCGGGAGGTAGAGGAACTGAAGCTTTCTTT. It is translated as CASSPGGRGTEAFF.

The chain carries TRBV7-2 and TRBJ2-7, with D possibly being TRBD2 (6 bases). The germline CDR1 and CDR2 sequences are SGHTA and FQGNSA. CDR3 size: 13 residues. V lost 5 bases and J lost 1, with 9 bases in between. For the CDR3, the DNA is TGTGCCAGCAGCCAAGGGACTTCCTACGAGCAGTACTTC. Protein product: CASSQGTSYEQYF.

The J gene is TRBJ2-3, the V gene TRBV6-4; possible D gene TRBD2, 7 bases. Per the germline V gene, CDR1 is MRHNA and CDR2 is SNTAGT. The CDR3 spans 15 residues. V was trimmed by 6 bases and J by 0 bases, leaving 13 bases between them. CDR3 loop: CASSVRGGSTDTQYF. CDR3 bases: TGTGCCAGCAGCGTTAGGGGGGGTAGCACAGATACGCAGTATTTT.